The rows below give T cell receptor beta chains drawn from one sample of a study of Graves' ophthalmopathy and Graves' hyperthyroidism. TCRdb redid the calling of the multiplex PCR reads with MiXCR, one entry per CDR3 protein. Of around 400,000 distinct CDR3 sequences in the sample, more than 20% were seen once. The sample was peripheral blood. The source is a woman under 30 with stable Graves' hyperthyroidism. Each CDR3 is given with its conserved first and last residue. Each record gives: CDR3 length, clone size, J gene, D gene, V gene, CDR3 protein, CDR3 DNA. A D gene is named only where the DNA matches it firmly. Size is stated for part of the rows, as once, few or many counts, or as a class when the clone is expanded.

len: 16
abundance: many
j_gene: TRBJ1-5
d_gene: -
v_gene: TRBV7-8
CDR3aa: CASTPSQGPKDQPQHF
CDR3nt: TGTGCCAGCACCCCCTCACAGGGTCCAAAGGATCAGCCCCAGCATTTT

len: 15
abundance: few
j_gene: TRBJ2-5
d_gene: TRBD2
v_gene: TRBV7-8
CDR3aa: CASSLAGLLRETQYF
CDR3nt: TGTGCCAGCAGCTTAGCGGGACTACTACGTGAGACCCAGTACTTC

len: 16
abundance: once
j_gene: TRBJ2-7
d_gene: -
v_gene: TRBV27
CDR3aa: CASSVLGDWQNHEQYF
CDR3nt: TGTGCCAGCAGTGTATTGGGGGACTGGCAGAACCACGAGCAGTACTTC

len: 16
abundance: many
j_gene: TRBJ2-5
d_gene: -
v_gene: TRBV20-1
CDR3aa: CSARDPRRGDQETQYF
CDR3nt: TGCAGTGCTAGAGATCCTCGGCGGGGTGACCAAGAGACCCAGTACTTC

len: 19
abundance: -
j_gene: TRBJ2-4
d_gene: TRBD2
v_gene: TRBV12-3/TRBV12-4
CDR3aa: CASSSQRGALRIAKNIQYF
CDR3nt: TGTGCCAGCAGTTCCCAGCGGGGGGCACTCCGAATAGCCAAAAACATTCAGTACTTC

len: 14
abundance: many
j_gene: TRBJ2-7
d_gene: TRBD2
v_gene: TRBV20-1
CDR3aa: CSARTSGASYEQYF
CDR3nt: TGCAGTGCGAGGACTAGCGGGGCCTCCTACGAGCAGTACTTC

len: 20
abundance: -
j_gene: TRBJ1-5
d_gene: -
v_gene: TRBV6-2/TRBV6-3
CDR3aa: CASRRRSIATGFHSNQPQHF
CDR3nt: TGTGCCAGCAGACGGCGATCAATTGCAACAGGTTTCCATAGCAATCAGCCCCAGCATTTT

len: 13
abundance: -
j_gene: TRBJ2-5
d_gene: -
v_gene: TRBV4-1
CDR3aa: CASSPLVQETQYF
CDR3nt: TGCGCCAGCAGCCCCCTAGTCCAAGAGACCCAGTACTTC

len: 12
abundance: -
j_gene: TRBJ2-5
d_gene: -
v_gene: TRBV20-1
CDR3aa: CSARLVAETQYF
CDR3nt: TGCAGTGCTAGACTAGTCGCGGAGACCCAGTACTTC

len: 15
abundance: -
j_gene: TRBJ2-7
d_gene: -
v_gene: TRBV6-1
CDR3aa: CASTTETRSSYEQYF
CDR3nt: TGTGCCAGCACGACCGAGACTAGAAGCTCCTACGAGCAGTACTTC

len: 14
abundance: many
j_gene: TRBJ2-7
d_gene: TRBD1
v_gene: TRBV9
CDR3aa: CASSGDREIDEQYF
CDR3nt: TGTGCCAGCAGCGGGGACAGGGAGATTGACGAGCAGTACTTC

len: 12
abundance: many
j_gene: TRBJ1-2
d_gene: -
v_gene: TRBV6-2/TRBV6-3
CDR3aa: CASKRDHEGYTF
CDR3nt: TGTGCGAGCAAGAGGGATCACGAAGGCTACACCTTC

len: 14
abundance: many
j_gene: TRBJ2-3
d_gene: TRBD1
v_gene: TRBV13
CDR3aa: CASSLLGQGDTQYF
CDR3nt: TGTGCCAGCAGCTTATTAGGACAGGGGGATACGCAGTATTTT

len: 14
abundance: many
j_gene: TRBJ1-3
d_gene: -
v_gene: TRBV12-3/TRBV12-4
CDR3aa: CAIRQVTSGNTIYF
CDR3nt: TGTGCCATCCGTCAGGTTACCTCTGGAAACACCATATATTTT

len: 14
abundance: few
j_gene: TRBJ1-5
d_gene: -
v_gene: TRBV12-3/TRBV12-4
CDR3aa: CASSSAGSNQPQHF
CDR3nt: TGTGCCAGCAGTTCGGCAGGTAGCAATCAGCCCCAGCATTTT

len: 15
abundance: many
j_gene: TRBJ2-2
d_gene: TRBD1
v_gene: TRBV5-1
CDR3aa: CASTKGQRNTGELFF
CDR3nt: TGCGCCAGCACGAAGGGACAGCGGAACACCGGGGAGCTGTTTTTT

len: 13
abundance: -
j_gene: TRBJ1-2
d_gene: -
v_gene: TRBV19
CDR3aa: CASSASGGYGYTF
CDR3nt: TGTGCCAGTAGTGCATCGGGGGGGTATGGCTACACCTTC

len: 16
abundance: many
j_gene: TRBJ2-5
d_gene: TRBD2
v_gene: TRBV2
CDR3aa: CASSSGLVGGMETQYF
CDR3nt: TGTGCCAGCAGTTCGGGACTAGTGGGAGGAATGGAGACCCAGTACTTC

len: 14
abundance: -
j_gene: TRBJ1-1
d_gene: -
v_gene: TRBV6-1
CDR3aa: CASRTGTLNTEAFF
CDR3nt: TGTGCCAGCAGGACCGGGACACTGAACACTGAAGCTTTCTTT

len: 12
abundance: -
j_gene: TRBJ2-5
d_gene: -
v_gene: TRBV28
CDR3aa: CASTRGAETQYF
CDR3nt: TGTGCCAGCACTCGGGGGGCGGAGACCCAGTACTTC

len: 18
abundance: many
j_gene: TRBJ2-5
d_gene: TRBD2
v_gene: TRBV7-3
CDR3aa: CASSFPGLAGGPRETQYF
CDR3nt: TGTGCCAGCAGCTTCCCGGGACTAGCGGGAGGGCCGAGAGAGACCCAGTACTTC

len: 13
abundance: many
j_gene: TRBJ2-7
d_gene: -
v_gene: TRBV11-2
CDR3aa: CASSSSRLNEQYF
CDR3nt: TGTGCCAGCAGCTCATCCAGGTTGAACGAGCAGTACTTC

len: 14
abundance: many
j_gene: TRBJ2-2
d_gene: -
v_gene: TRBV28
CDR3aa: CASSLPGRHGELFF
CDR3nt: TGTGCCAGCAGTTTACCTGGACGCCATGGGGAGCTGTTTTTT

len: 14
abundance: many
j_gene: TRBJ2-7
d_gene: -
v_gene: TRBV4-3
CDR3aa: CASSQGGGPYEQYF
CDR3nt: TGCGCCAGCAGCCAAGGAGGCGGGCCCTACGAGCAGTACTTC

len: 13
abundance: -
j_gene: TRBJ2-7
d_gene: -
v_gene: TRBV6-1
CDR3aa: CATHRPLYYEQYF
CDR3nt: TGTGCCACCCACAGGCCGCTATACTACGAGCAGTACTTC

len: 19
abundance: many
j_gene: TRBJ2-6
d_gene: TRBD1
v_gene: TRBV9
CDR3aa: CASSVESGQGPSGANVLTF
CDR3nt: TGTGCCAGCAGCGTAGAGTCGGGACAGGGACCCTCTGGGGCCAACGTCCTGACTTTC

len: 13
abundance: -
j_gene: TRBJ2-7
d_gene: -
v_gene: TRBV28
CDR3aa: CASSLLVFHEQYF
CDR3nt: TGTGCCAGCAGTTTATTGGTGTTCCACGAGCAGTACTTC